These 9 T cell receptor beta chains share one sample of origin, sequenced in a study of OX40 agonist ivuxolimab in advanced cancers. Using immunoSEQ multiplex PCR, the repertoire was profiled, and TCRdb retains in-frame clones only, with some absent. The sample yields 35,000 to 40,000 clones, about nine tenths seen once. Sequencing was performed on CD4+ or CD8+ T cells sorted from blood, taken in a trial of the OX40 agonist ivuxolimab. All receptors derive from an adult with an advanced solid tumor such as melanoma, head and neck, liver or kidney cancer.

The chain uses TRBV19 and TRBJ2-3; D may match TRBD1 or TRBD2 (5 bases each). Germline-derived CDR1 and CDR2 are LNHDA and SQIVND (reference sequence). The ends were cut back, 6 bases at V and 0 bases at J, with 22 bases in the middle. This CDR3 is built from 18 residues. The CDR3, as DNA: TGTGCCAGTAGCACACCCGATTCCGGGGCAGCTAGCACAGATACGCAGTATTTT. It specifies CASSTPDSGAASTDTQYF.

This rearrangement joins TRBV11-2 to TRBJ2-7, with 9 bases matching TRBD2. The germline gives CDR1 SGHAT, CDR2 FQNNGV. CDR3 length equals 14 residues. The V and J ends lost 5 bases and 2 bases, in that order; junction bases with no gene match: 4. CDR3 loop: CASSMSGRPYEQYV. DNA for the CDR3: TGTGCCAGCAGCATGAGCGGGAGGCCCTACGAGCAGTACGTC.

The chain couples TRBV7-3 to TRBJ2-3; 9 positions match TRBD2. In germline, CDR1 is SGHTA, CDR2 FQGTGA. With V trimmed by 2 bases and J by 4 bases, 7 bases remained unmatched. The CDR3 runs to 16 residues. The CDR3 sequence is CASSLYSGSLSDTQYF. The CDR3 coding sequence is TGTGCCAGCAGCTTATATAGCGGGAGCCTCTCAGATACGCAGTATTTT.

The V gene is TRBV7-9, the J gene TRBJ1-1; D may be TRBD1 (5 bases). Germline values: CDR1 SEHNR, CDR2 FQNEAQ (reference sequence). The CDR3 length is 13 residues. Trimming removed 5 bases at V and 3 bases at J, with 10 bases between. This CDR3 reads CASSDLGDTEAFF. CDR3 nucleotide sequence: TGTGCCAGCAGCGATCTAGGGGACACTGAAGCTTTCTTT.

V and J are TRBV13 and TRBJ2-5; D may be TRBD2 (6 bases). Per germline, CDR1 PRHDT and CDR2 FYEKMQ (reference sequence). The CDR3 covers 13 residues. The V and J ends lost 5 bases and 1 base respectively, with 8 bases between them. Here the CDR3 DNA reads TGTGCCAGCAGCCGACTAGGCCAAGAGACCCAGTACTTC. This encodes CASSRLGQETQYF.

The J gene is TRBJ1-2, the V gene TRBV5-1; D gene uncertain. The germline V and J ends were trimmed by 2 bases and 6 bases, with 14 bases remaining between them. The germline V gene encodes CDR1 SGHRS and CDR2 YFSETQ. This CDR3 comprises 14 residues. The CDR3 here is CASSFGRVGDGYTF. DNA for the CDR3: TGCGCCAGCAGCTTCGGACGGGTGGGCGATGGCTACACCTTC. The full variable domain, its missing parts supplied by reference TRBV5-1 and TRBJ1-2, is KAGVTQTPRYLIKTRGQQVTLSCSPISGHRSVSWYQQTPGQGLQFLFEYFSETQRNKGNFPGRFSGRQFSNSRSEMNVSTLELGDSALYLCASSFGRVGDGYTFGSGTRLTVV.

The V and J genes are TRBV9 and TRBJ2-5; D unresolved. The CDR3 is 15 residues long. CDR1 is SGDLS, CDR2 YYNGEE, per germline. Trimming pared 0 bases from V and 2 bases from J, leaving 11 bases between. As DNA, the CDR3 is TGTGCCAGCAGCGTAGGAGGAGCTGTACAAGAGACCCAGTACTTC. Protein sequence: CASSVGGAVQETQYF.

CDR3 sequence reads: CASSESMGGDEQFF. The CDR3 bases are TGCGCCAGCAGTGAGTCGATGGGCGGCGATGAGCAGTTCTTC. The chain is built from TRBV10-1 and TRBJ2-1; D gene unclear. V was cut by 0 bases and J by 8 bases, with 11 bases left in between. Germline CDR1 reads WNHNN; CDR2 reads SYGVQD (reference sequence). The CDR3 is 14 amino acids.

The chain carries TRBV13 and TRBJ1-3; TRBD1 might be the D (5 bases). The V end was cut by 1 base, the J end by 0 bases, with 10 bases between. CDR1 is PRHDT and CDR2 is FYEKMQ in the germline V gene (reference sequence). There are 16 residues in the CDR3. The CDR3 loop reads CASSLEDTSSGNTIYF. CDR3 coding DNA: TGTGCCAGCAGCTTAGAGGACACCAGCTCTGGAAACACCATATATTTT. Looking up the rest from reference TRBV13 and TRBJ1-3 gives the full variable domain: AAGVIQSPRHLIKEKRETATLKCYPIPRHDTVYWYQQGPGQDPQFLISFYEKMQSDKGSIPDRFSAQQFSDYHSELNMSSLELGDSALYFCASSLEDTSSGNTIYFGEGSWLTVV.